Detailed here is one T cell receptor delta chain. V was pared by 0 bases and J by 1 base, with 14 bases of the junction left unmatched. Germline V lookup: CDR1 GEAIGNYY, CDR2 EKD. CDR3 length equals 19 residues. TCRdb called clones anew from the reads with CATT. The table includes 3,000 to 4,000 delta-chain clones, under 60% detected once. The data were taken from a study of gamma-delta chains in newborns, infants, children. Study summary: Polyclonal expansion of innate γδ T cells after birth follows microbial exposure.

The chain is built from TRDV2 and TRDJ1; 9 bases map to TRDD3. The TCR originated in a child who received the measles vaccine. Input material: blood. The DNA for the CDR3 is TGTGCCTGTGACACCCTCATTACTGGGGGAAACCTAATCACCGATAAACTCATCTTT. Encoded protein: CACDTLITGGNLITDKLIF.